The entry below gives a single TCR beta chain sequence along with its context. The antigen remains undetermined. Trimming removed 4 bases at V and 9 bases at J, with 26 bases between. The length of the CDR3 is 16 residues. The germline V gene has CDR1 SGHDT and CDR2 YYEEEE. The data belong to a study of cytomegalovirus exposure and HLA in healthy donors. Study details: The 120 validation repertoires, a later analysis reported, used the same platform as the approximately 730 repertoires from the first cohort.

Findings and caveats of the study: The listing of 150 or so TCR beta chains classed them as cytomegalovirus-associated.

The method was immunoSEQ multiplex PCR; TCRdb's version includes in-frame clones alone and lacks a portion of them. The data show a few hundred thousand clones, less than 95% seen once. The chain couples TRBV5-6 to TRBJ2-7; D is perhaps TRBD2 (5 bases). This clonotype was obtained from a woman aged 25 to 39 in good health and CMV-seronegative. The sequenced material came from PBMCs. As DNA, the CDR3 is TGTGCCAGCAGCAGACGTCGGGAAAGCGATTACGTAGGGCAGTACTTC. It yields the protein CASSRRRESDYVGQYF.